Below, 27 T cell receptor beta chains from the same sample are listed, as sequenced in a study of STAT5B mutations in CD4+ large granular lymphocyte leukemia. Clones were sequenced by immunoSEQ multiplex PCR, and TCRdb holds only the in-frame ones, with some missing. The data contain 20,000 to 25,000 clones, less than 80% of them singletons. The sequencing input was CD4+ T cells from blood buffy coats. The source of these receptors is a human donor in good health.

This sequence joins TRBV13 and TRBJ2-1; no clear D. Germline V CDR1 and CDR2: PRHDT, FYEKMQ (reference sequence). The CDR3 contains 13 residues. The V gene lost 5 bases and the J gene lost 8 bases, with 13 bases spanning the gap. CDR3 nucleotides: TGTGCCAGCAGCCGCAAAATAGGCTATGAGCAGTTCTTC. Its protein is CASSRKIGYEQFF.

The V gene is TRBV5-5, the J gene TRBJ1-1; D is possibly TRBD1 (5 bases). In germline, CDR1 is SGHKS, CDR2 YYEKEE (reference sequence). With 5 bases removed from V and 4 bases from J, the gap between germline ends came to 12 bases. CDR3 length: 13 amino acids. CDR3: CASRFREPTEAFF. CDR3 in DNA: TGTGCCAGCAGGTTCAGGGAACCCACTGAAGCTTTCTTT.

This clone was observed a single time. The chain combines TRBV6-5 with TRBJ1-2; no reliable D call. Trimming pared 1 base from V and 6 bases from J, leaving 6 bases between. Germline V gene sequence: CDR1 MNHEY, CDR2 SVGAGI. CDR3 length equals 12 residues. As DNA, the CDR3 is TGTGCCAGCAGTTACTATCGGGATGGCTACACCTTC. Its translation: CASSYYRDGYTF.

The V call is TRBV29-1, the J call TRBJ1-6, with 8 bases identical to TRBD1. Germline V gene lookup returns CDR1 SQVTM and CDR2 ANQGSEA. The CDR3 sequence is 14 residues long. The DNA for the CDR3 is TGCAGTCCGATAGGACAGGGCTATAATTCACCCCTCCACTTT. It is translated as CSPIGQGYNSPLHF. The whole variable domain, filled in from reference TRBV29-1 and TRBJ1-6, reads SAVISQKPSRDICQRGTSLTIQCQVDSQVTMMFWYRQQPGQSLTLIATANQGSEATYESGFVIDKFPISRPNLTFSTLTVSNMSPEDSSIYLCSPIGQGYNSPLHFGNGTRLTVT.

This chain links TRBV30 with TRBJ2-2, with 12 nucleotides matching TRBD2. V was clipped by 3 bases and J by 3 bases; unmatched bases: 11. The CDR3 totals 18 residues. The germline V gene encodes CDR1 GTSNPN and CDR2 SVGIG (reference sequence). In DNA form, the CDR3 reads TGTGCCTGGAGCCCCTCTCTAGCGGGGGGGCATCACACCGGGGAGCTGTTTTTT. This sequence encodes CAWSPSLAGGHHTGELFF.

The V gene is TRBV7-2, the J gene TRBJ2-3; perhaps TRBD1 as D (5 bases). The ends were cut back, 5 bases at V and 4 bases at J, with 13 bases in the middle. CDR1 SGHTA and CDR2 FQGNSA come from the germline V gene. The CDR3 is made up of 14 amino acids. The CDR3 region is CASSHGVGADTQYF. For the CDR3, the DNA is TGTGCCAGCAGCCATGGGGTAGGGGCAGATACGCAGTATTTT.

The rearrangement joins TRBV7-3 to TRBJ2-1; D possibly corresponds to TRBD1 (5 bases). The germline V gene has CDR1 SGHTA and CDR2 FQGTGA. V shed 5 bases and J shed 6 bases, with 17 bases lying between them. The CDR3 loop spans 15 amino acids. This chain's CDR3 is CASSLQRGFSNEQFF. The CDR3 bases are TGTGCCAGCAGCCTTCAAAGGGGATTCAGCAATGAGCAGTTCTTC.

The rearrangement links TRBV5-1 to TRBJ2-7; D is undetermined. This CDR3 is built from 14 residues. The V gene lost 1 base and the J gene lost 2 bases, with 10 bases spanning the gap. Germline CDR1 SGHRS, CDR2 YFSETQ. In nucleotides, the CDR3 is TGCGCCAGCAGCTTGTTTCTGGATACCTACGAGCAGTACTTC. Its protein product is CASSLFLDTYEQYF.

This clone was picked up one time. The rearrangement joins TRBV6-5 to TRBJ1-2, with D maybe TRBD1 (5 bases). The CDR3 spans 12 residues. The germline V gene encodes CDR1 MNHEY and CDR2 SVGAGI. V shed 3 bases and J shed 8 bases, with 10 bases lying between them. The CDR3 DNA follows: TGTGCCAGCAGTTATCCGGGGGGAGGCTACACCTTC. It codes for CASSYPGGGYTF.

The chain joins TRBV28 to TRBJ2-5; possibly TRBD1 or TRBD2 for D (7 bases each). The J call is in doubt because the DNA end fits TRBJ2-7 better. The CDR3 consists of 16 residues. The germline V gene has CDR1 MDHEN and CDR2 SYDVKM. The CDR3 DNA is TGTGCCAGCAGTTTATCAGAGGTGGGAGGGGGCTCCGAGCAGTACTTC. It codes for CASSLSEVGGGSEQYF.

This clone was counted only a few times. The chain couples TRBV7-9 to TRBJ1-2; 7 nucleotides line up with TRBD1. Losses at the gene ends were 5 bases for V and 8 bases for J; bases not matched to a gene: 8. From germline, CDR1 is SEHNR and CDR2 FQNEAQ (reference sequence). The CDR3 covers 13 residues. CDR3 in DNA: TGTGCCAGCAGCCGGACAGGACCGGGGGGCTACACCTTC. Amino acid sequence: CASSRTGPGGYTF.

The chain couples TRBV2 to TRBJ2-7; 11 bases fit TRBD1. Trimming at V came to 6 bases and at J to 5 bases, leaving 9 bases not matched to a gene. Per the germline V gene, CDR1 is SNHLY and CDR2 is FYNNEI. The CDR3 length is 15 residues. The CDR3 DNA is TGTGCCAGCAGAGGGGGACAGGGGGATAGGAACGAGCAGTACTTC. Amino acid sequence: CASRGGQGDRNEQYF.

The V gene is TRBV6-5, the J gene TRBJ1-4, with unresolved D. There are 14 residues in the CDR3. The V end was cut by 6 bases, the J end by 5 bases, with 13 bases between. The germline CDR1 and CDR2 sequences are MNHEY and SVGAGI. CDR3 DNA: TGTGCCAGCAGCCTCTATGGGGTCAATGAAAAACTGTTTTTT. The encoded protein is CASSLYGVNEKLFF.

V and J are TRBV5-6 and TRBJ2-1, with TRBD2 as a possible D gene (5 bases). Germline CDR1 is SGHDT and CDR2 is YYEEEE. V lost 4 bases and J lost 0, with 11 bases in between. The CDR3 totals 15 residues. The CDR3 region has the DNA TGTGCCAGCAGCCTCAGGAGGAGCTCCTACAATGAGCAGTTCTTC. Its protein is CASSLRRSSYNEQFF.

The rearrangement uses TRBV10-3 and TRBJ1-6; the D is unclear. Per germline, CDR1 ENHRY and CDR2 SYGVKD. V lost 2 bases to trimming and J lost 10 bases, with 21 bases between them. The CDR3 sequence is 17 residues long. The CDR3 bases are TGTGCCATCAGTGAGGCGGGTAGTTTCTTGGTCGACTCACCCCTCCACTTT. It translates to CAISEAGSFLVDSPLHF.

The V gene is TRBV28, the J gene TRBJ2-7; 7 bases line up with TRBD1. Germline assignment: CDR1 MDHEN and CDR2 SYDVKM. The V gene end was trimmed by 1 base and the J gene end by 0 bases; junction bases not matched to a gene: 3. There are 15 residues in the CDR3. The CDR3 sequence: CASSLSAGGSYEQYF. DNA for the CDR3: TGTGCCAGCAGTTTATCCGCAGGGGGCTCCTACGAGCAGTACTTC. Looking up the rest from reference TRBV28 and TRBJ2-7 gives the full variable domain: DVKVTQSSRYLVKRTGEKVFLECVQDMDHENMFWYRQDPGLGLRLIYFSYDVKMKEKGDIPEGYSVSREKKERFSLILESASTNQTSMYLCASSLSAGGSYEQYFGPGTRLTVT.

This chain uses TRBV6-5 with TRBJ1-6; no clear D gene. CDR3 length: 13 residues. Trimming shortened V by 2 bases and J by 7 bases, and 6 bases separated the two germline ends. Germline V lookup: CDR1 MNHEY, CDR2 SVGAGI. CDR3 in amino acids: CASSYGRNSPLHF. The CDR3 DNA reads as TGTGCCAGCAGTTACGGTCGAAATTCACCCCTCCACTTT.

The V gene is TRBV28, the J gene TRBJ2-3; 16 bases agree with TRBD2. This CDR3 has 18 amino acids. Per germline, CDR1 MDHEN and CDR2 SYDVKM. Trimming cost V 2 bases and J 3 bases; bases outside gene matches: 5. CDR3 in amino acids: CASSLGTSGGAGTDTQYF. The CDR3 region has the DNA TGTGCCAGCAGTTTAGGGACTAGCGGGGGGGCGGGGACAGATACGCAGTATTTT.

This clone was counted once. This rearrangement joins TRBV7-9 to TRBJ1-2; 8 bases agree with TRBD1. There are 15 residues in the CDR3. V dropped 4 bases and J dropped 8; count of bases not matched to a gene: 12. CDR1 is SEHNR, CDR2 FQNEAQ, per germline (reference sequence). This CDR3 is CASSSRQGLRGGYTF. The CDR3 nucleotides are TGTGCCAGCAGCTCCAGACAGGGGCTTCGTGGCGGCTACACCTTC.

This clone was seen a single time. J is TRBJ2-5 and V is TRBV5-5, with D maybe TRBD1 (6 bases). The DNA end is a closer match to TRBJ2-7, so the J assignment may be wrong. The CDR3 is 15 residues long. Per germline, CDR1 SGHKS and CDR2 YYEKEE (reference sequence). CDR3 loop: CASSLAGTRAYEQYF. The CDR3, as DNA: TGTGCCAGCAGCTTGGCCGGGACAAGAGCCTACGAGCAGTACTTC.

The chain couples TRBV21-1 to TRBJ1-6; the DNA was not used to check the table's D call, TRBD1. TRBV21-1 is a pseudogene. The CDR3 runs to 20 residues. The CDR3, as DNA: TGTGCCAGCAGCAAAGTTTTTGACAGGAAACCAAAAACATATAATTCACCCCTCCACTTT. Encoded protein: CASSKVFDRKPKTYNSPLHF.

The gene calls are TRBV27 and TRBJ1-1; D is unresolved. Germline-derived CDR1 and CDR2 are MNHEY and SMNVEV (reference sequence). There are 14 residues in the CDR3. V lost 5 bases and J 2 bases, leaving 12 bases between the germline ends. The CDR3 reads CASSKALLNTEAFF. The CDR3 coding sequence is TGTGCCAGCAGTAAAGCCCTGCTAAACACTGAAGCTTTCTTT.

This clone has just a few counts. CDR3 nucleotides: TGTGCCAGCAGTTTCCGACGGAGTAATTCACCCCTCCACTTT. It is translated as CASSFRRSNSPLHF. The V and J genes are TRBV28 and TRBJ1-6; no clear D. The germline gives CDR1 MDHEN, CDR2 SYDVKM. The V gene lost 3 bases and the J gene lost 6 bases, with 9 bases spanning the gap. This CDR3 is 14 amino acids long.

The chain carries TRBV7-6 and TRBJ2-7; 10 nucleotides agree with TRBD2. The CDR3 sequence is 15 residues long. The germline gives CDR1 SGHVS, CDR2 FNYEAQ. Trimming removed 2 bases from V and 2 bases from J; junction bases left unmatched: 3. This CDR3 is CASSLLSGGAYEQYF. The CDR3 DNA is TGTGCCAGCAGCTTACTCAGCGGGGGGGCCTACGAGCAGTACTTC.

The CDR3 DNA sequence: TGCGCCAGCAGCTTGACAGGGGACCAGCCCCAGCATTTT. Protein product: CASSLTGDQPQHF. V gene TRBV5-1 combines with J gene TRBJ1-5; TRBD1 aligns across 7 bases. Trimming removed 1 base from V and 7 bases from J; junction bases left unmatched: 2. The germline gives CDR1 SGHRS, CDR2 YFSETQ. This CDR3 has 13 amino acids.

Concerning this clone itself: The junction and the germline gene differ at one end; a read error may be behind it. V gene TRBV5-6 combines with J gene TRBJ1-5; the D is unclear. Germline CDR1 and CDR2: SGHDT and YYEEEE. The CDR3 runs to 14 residues. CDR3 protein: CASGFFGGSQPQHF. Written as DNA, the CDR3 is TGTGCCAGCGGCTTCTTTGGCGGGAGTCAGCCCCAGCATTTT.

The V gene is TRBV15, the J gene TRBJ2-5, with TRBD1 identical over 10 bases. The J call may be mistaken, given a closer DNA end match to TRBJ2-7. Germline CDR1 LNHNV, CDR2 YYDKDF (reference sequence). The CDR3 sequence is 15 residues long. CDR3 region: CATSRVRDRGYEQYF. DNA of the CDR3: TGTGCCACCAGCAGAGTTCGGGACAGGGGCTACGAGCAGTACTTC.